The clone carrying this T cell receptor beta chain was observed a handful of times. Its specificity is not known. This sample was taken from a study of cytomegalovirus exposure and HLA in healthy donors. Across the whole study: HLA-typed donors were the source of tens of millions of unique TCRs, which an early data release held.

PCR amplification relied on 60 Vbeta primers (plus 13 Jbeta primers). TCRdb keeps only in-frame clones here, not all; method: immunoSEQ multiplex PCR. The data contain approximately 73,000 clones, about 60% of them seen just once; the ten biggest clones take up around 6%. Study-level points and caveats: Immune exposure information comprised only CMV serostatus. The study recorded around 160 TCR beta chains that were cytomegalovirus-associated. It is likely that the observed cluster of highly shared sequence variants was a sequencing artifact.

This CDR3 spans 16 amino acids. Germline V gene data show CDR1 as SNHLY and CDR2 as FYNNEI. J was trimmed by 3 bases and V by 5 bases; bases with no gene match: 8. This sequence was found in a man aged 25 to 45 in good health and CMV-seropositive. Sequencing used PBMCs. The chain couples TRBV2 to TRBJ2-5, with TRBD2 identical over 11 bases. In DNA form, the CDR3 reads TGTGCCAGCAGTAGACTAGCGGGGTTCGGAAAAGAGACCCAGTACTTC. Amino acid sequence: CASSRLAGFGKETQYF.